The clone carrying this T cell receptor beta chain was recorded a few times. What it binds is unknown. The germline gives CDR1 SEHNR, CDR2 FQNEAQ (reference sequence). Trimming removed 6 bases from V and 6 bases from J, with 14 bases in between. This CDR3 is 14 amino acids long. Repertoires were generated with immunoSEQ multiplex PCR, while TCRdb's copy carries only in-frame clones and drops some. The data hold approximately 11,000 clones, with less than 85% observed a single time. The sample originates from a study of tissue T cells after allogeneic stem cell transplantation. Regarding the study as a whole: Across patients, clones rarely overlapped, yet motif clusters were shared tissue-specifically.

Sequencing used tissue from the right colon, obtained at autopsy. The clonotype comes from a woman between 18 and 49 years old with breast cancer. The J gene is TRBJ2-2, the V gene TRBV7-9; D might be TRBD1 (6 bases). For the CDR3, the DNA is TGTGCCAGCAGGCAAACAGGGTCGGCCGGGGAGCTGTTTTTT. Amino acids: CASRQTGSAGELFF.